What follows describes a single TCR beta chain. Its specificity is not known. The data were obtained in a study of shared clonotypes between healthy human individuals. Regarding the study as a whole: Sequencing depth was a factor that was expected to affect clonotype sharing among donors. With a handful of donors compared, 4% to 5% of naive CD4 clonotypes were shared.

Clones were read by immunoSEQ multiplex PCR, and TCRdb kept only the in-frame ones, dropping some. Among 500,000 to 550,000 clones listed, 95% to 96% were seen once. This CDR3 comprises 11 residues. Germline assignment: CDR1 LGHNA and CDR2 YNFKEQ. HIV-negative, healthy adults without recent acute infections or vaccinations were the donors. The specimen sequenced was naive CD4+ T cells sorted from blood. Subset: CD45RA+ positively selected. This chain joins TRBV4-2 and TRBJ2-5; D is possibly TRBD2 (5 bases). The better agreement between TRBJ2-7 and the DNA end casts doubt on the J call. This sequence originates from a woman in her twenties or thirties in good health. Written as DNA, the CDR3 is TGTGCCAGCAGCCCCCGGGGCGAGCAGTACTTC. Its protein is CASSPRGEQYF.